This is a list of T cell receptor beta chains from one sample in a study of T cell responses to AZD1222 COVID-19 vaccine. Clones were read by immunoSEQ multiplex PCR, and TCRdb kept only the in-frame ones, dropping some. The sample contains about 84,000 clones, 85% to 95% of which appear only once. This specimen consisted of peripheral blood, obtained 28 days after the second AZD1222 dose. The source of these receptors is an adult who received the AZD1222 COVID-19 vaccine. The CDR3 runs from the conserved cysteine through the conserved F or W. A D gene is named only where the DNA matches it firmly. Clone sizes are given selectively: once, few, many, or a class where the clone is expanded.

v_gene: TRBV4-1
abundance: -
d_gene: -
j_gene: TRBJ1-1
CDR3aa: CASSQGQGPWEAEAFF
CDR3nt: TGCGCCAGCAGCCAAGGTCAAGGACCCTGGGAAGCTGAAGCTTTCTTT

v_gene: TRBV7-7
abundance: -
d_gene: TRBD1
j_gene: TRBJ1-1
CDR3aa: CASSLIQGSEAFF
CDR3nt: TGTGCTAGCAGCTTGATACAGGGGTCTGAAGCTTTCTTT

v_gene: TRBV5-1
abundance: -
d_gene: -
j_gene: TRBJ1-3
CDR3aa: CASSSTLGNTIYF
CDR3nt: TGCGCCAGCAGCTCGACCCTTGGAAACACCATATATTTT

v_gene: TRBV29-1
abundance: -
d_gene: -
j_gene: TRBJ1-2
CDR3aa: CSVEAPTANYGYTF
CDR3nt: TGCAGCGTTGAAGCGCCGACAGCTAACTATGGCTACACCTTC

v_gene: TRBV3-1/TRBV3-2
abundance: -
d_gene: -
j_gene: TRBJ1-5
CDR3aa: CASSYSGVDGNQPQHF
CDR3nt: TGTGCCAGCAGCTACTCAGGGGTGGATGGCAATCAGCCCCAGCATTTT

v_gene: TRBV6-5
abundance: -
d_gene: TRBD1
j_gene: TRBJ1-2
CDR3aa: CASSYSLTGHGYTF
CDR3nt: TGTGCCAGCAGTTACTCCCTGACAGGGCATGGCTACACCTTC

v_gene: TRBV19
abundance: -
d_gene: -
j_gene: TRBJ1-5
CDR3aa: CASSGVGGQPQHF
CDR3nt: TGTGCCAGTAGTGGGGTAGGCGGTCAGCCCCAGCATTTT

v_gene: TRBV5-1
abundance: few
d_gene: TRBD1
j_gene: TRBJ2-7
CDR3aa: CASSLGVGTGVEQYF
CDR3nt: TGCGCCAGCAGCTTGGGAGTTGGGACAGGGGTCGAGCAGTACTTC

v_gene: TRBV5-4
abundance: -
d_gene: -
j_gene: TRBJ1-6
CDR3aa: CASSQDWGNSPLHF
CDR3nt: TGTGCCAGCAGCCAAGATTGGGGTAATTCACCCCTCCACTTT

v_gene: TRBV5-1
abundance: once
d_gene: TRBD1
j_gene: TRBJ1-4
CDR3aa: CASSPRTGDTNEKLFF
CDR3nt: TGCGCCAGCAGCCCCCGGACAGGGGATACTAATGAAAAACTGTTTTTT

v_gene: TRBV7-2
abundance: -
d_gene: TRBD1
j_gene: TRBJ2-5
CDR3aa: CASSRDRKETQYF
CDR3nt: TGTGCCAGCAGCCGGGACAGGAAAGAGACCCAGTACTTC

v_gene: TRBV28
abundance: -
d_gene: -
j_gene: TRBJ1-1
CDR3aa: CASNSGDTEAFF
CDR3nt: TGTGCCAGCAATTCGGGAGATACTGAAGCTTTCTTT

v_gene: TRBV6-1
abundance: -
d_gene: -
j_gene: TRBJ2-3
CDR3aa: CASSVRVGASTDTQYF
CDR3nt: TGTGCCAGCAGTGTTAGGGTTGGGGCTAGCACAGATACGCAGTATTTT

v_gene: TRBV5-1
abundance: -
d_gene: -
j_gene: TRBJ2-2
CDR3aa: CASSLARNTGELFF
CDR3nt: TGCGCCAGCAGCTTGGCCAGGAACACCGGGGAGCTGTTTTTT

v_gene: TRBV12-5
abundance: -
d_gene: -
j_gene: TRBJ1-3
CDR3aa: CASGSPTGYSGNTIYF
CDR3nt: TGTGCTAGTGGTTCTCCTACAGGGTACTCTGGAAACACCATATATTTT

v_gene: TRBV9
abundance: -
d_gene: TRBD1
j_gene: TRBJ1-1
CDR3aa: CASSAAAGGAFF
CDR3nt: TGTGCCAGCAGCGCAGCAGCAGGGGGAGCTTTCTTT

v_gene: TRBV29-1
abundance: -
d_gene: -
j_gene: TRBJ1-2
CDR3aa: CSVYREGGYTF
CDR3nt: TGCAGCGTGTACAGGGAAGGTGGCTACACCTTC

v_gene: TRBV21-1
abundance: -
d_gene: -
j_gene: TRBJ1-5
CDR3aa: CAKSGTGNQPQHF
CDR3nt: TGTGCCAAATCCGGGACAGGTAATCAGCCCCAGCATTTT

v_gene: TRBV18
abundance: few
d_gene: -
j_gene: TRBJ1-2
CDR3aa: CASSPGGGYYGYTF
CDR3nt: TGTGCCAGCTCCCCTGGAGGTGGTTACTATGGCTACACCTTC

v_gene: TRBV7-8
abundance: -
d_gene: -
j_gene: TRBJ2-1
CDR3aa: CASSWRPDSYNEQFF
CDR3nt: TGTGCCAGCAGCTGGAGACCGGATTCCTACAATGAGCAGTTCTTC

v_gene: TRBV18
abundance: -
d_gene: -
j_gene: TRBJ2-5
CDR3aa: CASSLTNKETQYF
CDR3nt: TGTGCCAGCTCACTGACGAATAAAGAGACCCAGTACTTC

v_gene: TRBV5-5
abundance: -
d_gene: -
j_gene: TRBJ2-6
CDR3aa: CASSLAGISGANVLTF
CDR3nt: TGTGCCAGCAGCTTGGCGGGTATCTCTGGGGCCAACGTCCTGACTTTC

v_gene: TRBV28
abundance: -
d_gene: -
j_gene: TRBJ1-1
CDR3aa: CASSPHRGFTNTEAFF
CDR3nt: TGTGCCAGCAGTCCCCACCGCGGGTTTACGAACACTGAAGCTTTCTTT

v_gene: TRBV19
abundance: -
d_gene: TRBD2
j_gene: TRBJ2-1
CDR3aa: CASSIDPGTSGTNEQFF
CDR3nt: TGTGCCAGTAGTATAGACCCCGGGACTAGCGGGACCAATGAGCAGTTCTTC